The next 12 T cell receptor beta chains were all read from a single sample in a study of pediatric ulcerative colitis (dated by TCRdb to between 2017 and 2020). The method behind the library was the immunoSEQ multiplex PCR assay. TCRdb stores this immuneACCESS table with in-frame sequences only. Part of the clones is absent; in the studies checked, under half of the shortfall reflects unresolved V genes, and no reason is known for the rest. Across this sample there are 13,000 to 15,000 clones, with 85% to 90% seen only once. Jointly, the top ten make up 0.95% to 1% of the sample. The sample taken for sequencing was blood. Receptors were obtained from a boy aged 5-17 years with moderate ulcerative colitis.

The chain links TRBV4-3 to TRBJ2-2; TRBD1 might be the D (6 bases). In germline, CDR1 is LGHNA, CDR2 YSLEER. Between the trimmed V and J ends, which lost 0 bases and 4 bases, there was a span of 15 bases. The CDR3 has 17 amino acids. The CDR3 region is CASSQDFVGAGTGELFF. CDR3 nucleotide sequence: TGCGCCAGCAGCCAAGATTTTGTGGGGGCGGGCACCGGGGAGCTGTTTTTT.

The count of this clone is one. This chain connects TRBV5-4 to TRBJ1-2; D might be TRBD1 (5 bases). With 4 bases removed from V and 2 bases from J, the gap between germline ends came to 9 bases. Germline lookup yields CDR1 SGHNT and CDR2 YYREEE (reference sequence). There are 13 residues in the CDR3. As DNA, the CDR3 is TGTGCCAGCAGCCCGGACAAAAACTATGGCTACACCTTC. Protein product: CASSPDKNYGYTF.

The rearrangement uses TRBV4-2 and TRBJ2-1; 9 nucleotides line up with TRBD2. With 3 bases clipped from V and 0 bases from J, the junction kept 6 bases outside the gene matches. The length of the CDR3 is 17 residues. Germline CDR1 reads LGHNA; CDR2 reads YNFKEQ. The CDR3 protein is CASSQESGGSSYNEQFF. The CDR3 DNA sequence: TGTGCCAGCAGCCAGGAGAGCGGGGGGAGCTCCTACAATGAGCAGTTCTTC.

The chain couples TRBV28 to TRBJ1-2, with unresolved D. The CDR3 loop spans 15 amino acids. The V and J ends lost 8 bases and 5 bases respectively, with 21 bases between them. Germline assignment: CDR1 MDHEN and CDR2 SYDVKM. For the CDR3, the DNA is TGTGCCAGCGGGTTAAGGGATAAAAGGGCATATGGCTACACCTTC. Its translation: CASGLRDKRAYGYTF.

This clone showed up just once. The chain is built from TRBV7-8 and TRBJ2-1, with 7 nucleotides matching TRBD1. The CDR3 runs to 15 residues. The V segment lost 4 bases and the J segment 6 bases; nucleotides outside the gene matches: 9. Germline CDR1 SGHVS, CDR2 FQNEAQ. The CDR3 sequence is CASSYDRVSSNEQFF. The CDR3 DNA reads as TGTGCCAGCAGCTATGACAGGGTTTCGTCCAATGAGCAGTTCTTC.

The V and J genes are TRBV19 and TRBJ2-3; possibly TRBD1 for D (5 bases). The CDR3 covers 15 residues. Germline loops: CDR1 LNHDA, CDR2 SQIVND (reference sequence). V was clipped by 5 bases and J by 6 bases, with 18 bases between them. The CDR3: CASSPLGRGEDTQYF. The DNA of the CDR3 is TGTGCCAGTAGTCCCCTGGGAAGGGGTGAGGATACGCAGTATTTT.

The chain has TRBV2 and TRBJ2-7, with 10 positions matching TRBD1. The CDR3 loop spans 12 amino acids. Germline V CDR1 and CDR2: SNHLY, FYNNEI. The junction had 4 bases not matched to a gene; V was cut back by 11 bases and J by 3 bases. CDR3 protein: CAGRDRGYEQYF. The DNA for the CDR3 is TGTGCCGGCCGGGACAGGGGCTACGAGCAGTACTTC.

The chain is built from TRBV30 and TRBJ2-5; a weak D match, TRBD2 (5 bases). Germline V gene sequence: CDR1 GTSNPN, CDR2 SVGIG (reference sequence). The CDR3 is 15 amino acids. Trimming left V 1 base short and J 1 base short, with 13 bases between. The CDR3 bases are TGTGCCTGGAGTGAAGTAGAGGGAGTCCAAGAGACCCAGTACTTC. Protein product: CAWSEVEGVQETQYF.

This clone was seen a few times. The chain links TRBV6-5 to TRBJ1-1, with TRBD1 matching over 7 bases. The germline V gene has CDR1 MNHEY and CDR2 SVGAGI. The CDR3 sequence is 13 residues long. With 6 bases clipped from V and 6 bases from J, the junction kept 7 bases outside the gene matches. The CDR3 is CASRTLTGSEAFF. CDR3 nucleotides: TGTGCCAGCAGGACCCTGACAGGGTCTGAAGCTTTCTTT.

The CDR3, as DNA: TGTGCCAGCAGTTACTTCAGGACAGGAGTAGGGCCCCAGCATTTT. Its protein product is CASSYFRTGVGPQHF. V gene TRBV6-5 combines with J gene TRBJ1-5; 7 bases line up with TRBD1. The V segment lost 1 base and the J segment 9 bases; nucleotides outside the gene matches: 9. Germline CDR1 MNHEY, CDR2 SVGAGI. The CDR3 spans 15 residues.

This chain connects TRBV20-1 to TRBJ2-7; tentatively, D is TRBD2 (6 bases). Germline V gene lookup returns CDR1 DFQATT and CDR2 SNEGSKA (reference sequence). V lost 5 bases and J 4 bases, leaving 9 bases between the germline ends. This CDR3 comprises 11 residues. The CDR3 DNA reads TGCAGTGCTTGGCGGGGTTACGAGCAGTACTTC. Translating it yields CSAWRGYEQYF.

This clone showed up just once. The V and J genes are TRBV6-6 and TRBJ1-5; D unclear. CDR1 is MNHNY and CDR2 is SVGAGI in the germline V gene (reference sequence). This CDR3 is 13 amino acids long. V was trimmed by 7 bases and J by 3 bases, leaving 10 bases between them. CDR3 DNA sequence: TGTGCCAGCAAGAGGATACCCAATCAGCCCCAGCATTTT. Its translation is CASKRIPNQPQHF.